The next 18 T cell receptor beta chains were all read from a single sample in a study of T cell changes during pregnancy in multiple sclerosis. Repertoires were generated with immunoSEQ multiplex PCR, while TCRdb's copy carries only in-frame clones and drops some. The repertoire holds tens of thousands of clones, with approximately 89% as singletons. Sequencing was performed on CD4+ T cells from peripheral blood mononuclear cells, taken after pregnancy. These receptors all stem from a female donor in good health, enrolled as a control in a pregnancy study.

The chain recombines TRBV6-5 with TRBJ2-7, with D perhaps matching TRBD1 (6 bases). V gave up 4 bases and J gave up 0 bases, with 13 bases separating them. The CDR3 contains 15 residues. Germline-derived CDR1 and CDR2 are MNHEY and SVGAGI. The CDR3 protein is CASSWAGTNSYEQYF. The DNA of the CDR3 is TGTGCCAGCAGTTGGGCCGGGACAAACTCCTACGAGCAGTACTTC.

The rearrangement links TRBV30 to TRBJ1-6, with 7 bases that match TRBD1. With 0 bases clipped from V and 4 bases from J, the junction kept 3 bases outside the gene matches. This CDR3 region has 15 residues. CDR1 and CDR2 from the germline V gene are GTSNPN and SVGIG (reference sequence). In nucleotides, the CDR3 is TGTGCCTGGAGTGTGGGACAGATATATAATTCACCCCTCCACTTT. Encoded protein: CAWSVGQIYNSPLHF.

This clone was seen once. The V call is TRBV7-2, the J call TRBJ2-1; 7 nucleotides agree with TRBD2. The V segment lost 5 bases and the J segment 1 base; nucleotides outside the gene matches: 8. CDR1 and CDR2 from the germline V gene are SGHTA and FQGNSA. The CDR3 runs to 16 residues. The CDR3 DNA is TGTGCCAGCAGCCCCCCACGGGGGGTGTCCTACAATGAGCAGTTCTTC. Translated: CASSPPRGVSYNEQFF.

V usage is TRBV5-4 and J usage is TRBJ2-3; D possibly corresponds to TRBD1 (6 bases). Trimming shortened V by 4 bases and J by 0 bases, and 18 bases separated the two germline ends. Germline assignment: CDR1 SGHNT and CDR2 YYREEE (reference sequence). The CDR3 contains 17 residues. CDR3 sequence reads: CASSLVGTLSSTDTQYF. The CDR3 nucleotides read TGTGCCAGCAGCCTCGTCGGGACACTCTCTAGCACAGATACGCAGTATTTT.

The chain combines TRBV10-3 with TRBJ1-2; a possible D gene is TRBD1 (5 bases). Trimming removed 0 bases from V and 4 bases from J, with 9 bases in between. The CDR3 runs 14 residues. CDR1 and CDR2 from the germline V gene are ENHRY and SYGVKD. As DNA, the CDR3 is TGTGCCATCAGTGAGTCGAATCAGGGCTATGGCTACACCTTC. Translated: CAISESNQGYGYTF.

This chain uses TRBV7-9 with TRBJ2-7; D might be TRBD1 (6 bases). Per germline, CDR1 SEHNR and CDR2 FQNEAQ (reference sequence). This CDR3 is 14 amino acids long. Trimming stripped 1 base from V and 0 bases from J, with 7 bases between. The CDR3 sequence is CASSLGDISYEQYF. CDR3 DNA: TGTGCCAGCAGCTTAGGGGACATCTCCTACGAGCAGTACTTC.

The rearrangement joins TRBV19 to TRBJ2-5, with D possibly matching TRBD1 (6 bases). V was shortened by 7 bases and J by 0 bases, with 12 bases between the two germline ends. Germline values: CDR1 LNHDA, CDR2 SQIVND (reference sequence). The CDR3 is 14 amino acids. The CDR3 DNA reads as TGTGCCAGTATGGGGGACACGCACCAAGAGACCCAGTACTTC. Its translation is CASMGDTHQETQYF.

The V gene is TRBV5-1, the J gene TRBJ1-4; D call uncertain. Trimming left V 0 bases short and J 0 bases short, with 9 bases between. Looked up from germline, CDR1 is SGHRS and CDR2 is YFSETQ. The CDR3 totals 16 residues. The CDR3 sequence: CASSLDMAATNEKLFF. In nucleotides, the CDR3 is TGCGCCAGCAGCTTGGACATGGCGGCAACTAATGAAAAACTGTTTTTT.

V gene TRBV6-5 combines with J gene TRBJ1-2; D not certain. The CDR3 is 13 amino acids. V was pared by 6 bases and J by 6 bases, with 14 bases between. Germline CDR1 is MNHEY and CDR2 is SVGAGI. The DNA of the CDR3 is TGTGCCAGCAGCCCCACGGTGAATAATGGCTACACCTTC. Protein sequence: CASSPTVNNGYTF.

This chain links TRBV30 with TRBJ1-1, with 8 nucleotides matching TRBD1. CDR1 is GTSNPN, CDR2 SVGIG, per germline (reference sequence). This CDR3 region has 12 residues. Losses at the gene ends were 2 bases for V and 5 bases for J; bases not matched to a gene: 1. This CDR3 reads CAWSRQGTEAFF. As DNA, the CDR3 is TGTGCCTGGAGTCGACAGGGGACTGAAGCTTTCTTT.

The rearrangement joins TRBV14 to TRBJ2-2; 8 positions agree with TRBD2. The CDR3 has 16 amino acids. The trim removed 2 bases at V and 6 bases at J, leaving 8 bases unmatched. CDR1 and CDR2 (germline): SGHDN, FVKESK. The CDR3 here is CASSQPGGGLSGELFF. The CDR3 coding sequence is TGTGCCAGCAGCCAACCCGGGGGGGGATTGTCCGGGGAGCTGTTTTTT.

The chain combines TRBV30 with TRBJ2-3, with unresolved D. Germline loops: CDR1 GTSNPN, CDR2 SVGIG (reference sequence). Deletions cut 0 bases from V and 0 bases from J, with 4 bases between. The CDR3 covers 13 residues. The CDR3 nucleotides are TGTGCCTGGAGTGTACTCAGCACAGATACGCAGTATTTT. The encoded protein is CAWSVLSTDTQYF. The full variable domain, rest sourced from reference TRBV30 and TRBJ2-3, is SQTIHQWPATLVQPVGSPLSLECTVEGTSNPNLYWYRQAAGRGLQLLFYSVGIGQISSEVPQNLSASRPQDRQFILSSKKLLLSDSGFYLCAWSVLSTDTQYFGPGTRLTVL.

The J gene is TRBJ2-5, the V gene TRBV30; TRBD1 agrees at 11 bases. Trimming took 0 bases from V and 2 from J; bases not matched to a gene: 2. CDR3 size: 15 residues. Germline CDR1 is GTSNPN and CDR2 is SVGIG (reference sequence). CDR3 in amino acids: CAWSVGQGAQETQYF. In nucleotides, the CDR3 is TGTGCCTGGAGTGTAGGACAGGGGGCTCAAGAGACCCAGTACTTC.

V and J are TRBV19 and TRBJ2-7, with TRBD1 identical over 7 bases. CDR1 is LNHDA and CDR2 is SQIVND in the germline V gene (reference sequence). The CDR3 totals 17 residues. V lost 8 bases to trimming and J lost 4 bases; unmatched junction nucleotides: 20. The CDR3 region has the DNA TGTGCCAGTTCAGTTCGGGGACAGAGTACTTACCCTTACGAGCAGTACTTC. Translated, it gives CASSVRGQSTYPYEQYF.

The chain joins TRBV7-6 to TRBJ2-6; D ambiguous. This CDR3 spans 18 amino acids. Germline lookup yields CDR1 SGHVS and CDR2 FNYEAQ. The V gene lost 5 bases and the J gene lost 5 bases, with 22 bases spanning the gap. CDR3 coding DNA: TGTGCCAGCAGCGTAGTCTCAATCTCACAAAGTCGGGCCAACGTCCTGACTTTC. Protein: CASSVVSISQSRANVLTF.

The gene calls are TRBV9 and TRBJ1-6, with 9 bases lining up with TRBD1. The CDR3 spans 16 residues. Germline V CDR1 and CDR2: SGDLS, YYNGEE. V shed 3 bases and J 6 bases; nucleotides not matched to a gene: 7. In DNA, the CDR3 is TGTGCCAGCAGCGCGCCTCAGACAGGGGGTAATTCACCCCTCCACTTT. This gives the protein CASSAPQTGGNSPLHF.

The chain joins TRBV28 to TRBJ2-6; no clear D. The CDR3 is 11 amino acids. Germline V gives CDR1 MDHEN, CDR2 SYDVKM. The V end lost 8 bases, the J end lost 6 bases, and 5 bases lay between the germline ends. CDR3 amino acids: CASSSANVLTF. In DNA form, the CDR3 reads TGTGCCAGCTCCTCGGCCAACGTCCTGACTTTC.

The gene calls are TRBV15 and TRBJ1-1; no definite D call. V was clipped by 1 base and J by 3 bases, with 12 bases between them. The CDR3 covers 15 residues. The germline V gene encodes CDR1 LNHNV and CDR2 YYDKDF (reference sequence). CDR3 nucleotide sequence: TGTGCCACCAGCAGAGGAACCAAGGGAGACACTGAAGCTTTCTTT. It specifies CATSRGTKGDTEAFF.